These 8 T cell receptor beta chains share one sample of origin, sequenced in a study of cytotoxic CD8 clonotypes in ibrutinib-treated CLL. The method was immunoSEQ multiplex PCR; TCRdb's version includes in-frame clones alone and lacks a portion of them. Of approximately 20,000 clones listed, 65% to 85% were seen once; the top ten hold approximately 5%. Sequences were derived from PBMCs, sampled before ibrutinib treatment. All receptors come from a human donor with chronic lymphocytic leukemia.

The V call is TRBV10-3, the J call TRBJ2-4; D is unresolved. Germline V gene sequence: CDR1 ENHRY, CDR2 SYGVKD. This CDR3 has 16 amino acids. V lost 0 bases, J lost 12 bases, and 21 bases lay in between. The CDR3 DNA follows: TGTGCCATCAGTGAGTCGGACGGTGGGTTGCGTTTGGGTCAGTACTTC. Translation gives CAISESDGGLRLGQYF.

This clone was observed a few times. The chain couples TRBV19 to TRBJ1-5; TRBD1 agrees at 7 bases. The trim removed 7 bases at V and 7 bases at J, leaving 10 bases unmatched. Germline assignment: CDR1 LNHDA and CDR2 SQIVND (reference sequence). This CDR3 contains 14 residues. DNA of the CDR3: TGTGCCAGTACCATCTCAGGGGGTCGACAGCCCCAGCATTTT. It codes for CASTISGGRQPQHF.

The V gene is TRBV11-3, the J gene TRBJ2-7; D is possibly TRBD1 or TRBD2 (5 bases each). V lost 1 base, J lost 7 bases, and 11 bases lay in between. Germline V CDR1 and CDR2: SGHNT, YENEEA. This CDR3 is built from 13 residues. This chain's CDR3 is CASSLGVGGEQYF. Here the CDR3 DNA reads TGTGCCAGCAGCTTAGGGGTTGGGGGAGAGCAGTACTTC.

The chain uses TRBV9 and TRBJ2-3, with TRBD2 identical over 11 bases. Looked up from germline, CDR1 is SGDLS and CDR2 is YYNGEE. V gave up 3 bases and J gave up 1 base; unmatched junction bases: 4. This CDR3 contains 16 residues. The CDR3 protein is CASSDTSGGGTDTQYF. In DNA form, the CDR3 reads TGTGCCAGCAGCGACACTAGCGGGGGAGGCACAGATACGCAGTATTTT.

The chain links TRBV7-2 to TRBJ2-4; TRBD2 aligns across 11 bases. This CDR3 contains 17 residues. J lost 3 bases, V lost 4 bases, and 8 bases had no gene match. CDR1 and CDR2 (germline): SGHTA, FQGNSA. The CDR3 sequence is CASSSIAGGPHKNIQYF. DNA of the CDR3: TGTGCCAGCAGCTCCATAGCGGGGGGGCCCCACAAAAACATTCAGTACTTC.

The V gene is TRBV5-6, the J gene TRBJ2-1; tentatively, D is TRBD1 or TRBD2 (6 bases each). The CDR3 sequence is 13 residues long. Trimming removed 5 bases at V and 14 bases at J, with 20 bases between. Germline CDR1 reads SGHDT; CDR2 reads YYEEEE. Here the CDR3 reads CASRPTGQTGEFF. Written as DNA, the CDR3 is TGTGCCAGCAGGCCGACAGGCCAAACGGGGGAGTTCTTC.

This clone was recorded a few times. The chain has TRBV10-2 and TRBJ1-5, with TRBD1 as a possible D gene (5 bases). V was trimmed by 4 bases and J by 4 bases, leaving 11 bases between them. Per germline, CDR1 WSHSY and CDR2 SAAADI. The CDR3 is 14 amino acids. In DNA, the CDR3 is TGCGCCAGCAGTGGATCGGGGGGGAATCAGCCCCAGCATTTT. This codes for CASSGSGGNQPQHF.

This CDR3 reads CASSLGTHGDTQYF. As DNA, the CDR3 is TGTGCCAGCAGCTTAGGGACGCATGGCGATACGCAGTATTTT. The chain recombines TRBV7-2 with TRBJ2-3; D gene ambiguous. Per germline, CDR1 SGHTA and CDR2 FQGNSA. This CDR3 has 14 amino acids. Trimming took off 1 base at V and 6 bases at J, with 11 bases between the two ends.